These T cell receptor beta chains were read from a single sample in a study of CD8 T cells in ankylosing spondylitis. TCRdb re-called the 5' RACE reads through MiXCR, storing one row per CDR3 protein. The data show some 8,900 distinct CDR3 sequences, with 3% to 4% seen just once and 8.5% to 12% held by the top ten. The sequenced sample consisted of blood, either unsorted or a sorted T cell fraction (not recorded which). These receptor sequences come from a female donor with ankylosing spondylitis or in good health (not recorded which). The CDR3 runs from the conserved cysteine through the conserved F or W. D genes are given only for firm matches. Size tells how often a clone was seen (once, few, many) or the class of an expanded clone, and some rows leave it out.

CDR3 | DNA | D | size | V | length | J
CASSVYSGTGRTDTQYF | TGTGCCAGCAGCGTGTACTCCGGGACAGGCCGCACAGATACGCAGTATTTT | TRBD1 | . | TRBV9 | 17 | TRBJ2-3
CASSPGPSNEQYF | TGTGCCAGCAGCCCCGGGCCATCCAACGAGCAGTACTTC | . | many | TRBV9 | 13 | TRBJ2-7
CASSAGDRLYEQYF | TGTGCCAGCAGCGCCGGGGACAGGCTCTACGAGCAGTACTTC | TRBD1 | many | TRBV9 | 14 | TRBJ2-7
CASSVEVGGALAEQFF | TGTGCCAGCAGCGTAGAAGTCGGGGGTGCCTTGGCAGAGCAGTTCTTC | . | many | TRBV9 | 16 | TRBJ2-1
CASSVGRTTNEQFF | TGTGCCAGCAGCGTAGGGAGGACCACCAATGAGCAGTTCTTC | . | many | TRBV9 | 14 | TRBJ2-1
CASSVGRGLDGYTF | TGTGCCAGCAGCGTAGGCAGGGGGCTGGACGGCTACACCTTC | TRBD1 | many | TRBV9 | 14 | TRBJ1-2
CASSPEGGRGTGELFF | TGTGCCAGCAGCCCCGAGGGAGGGAGGGGCACCGGGGAGCTGTTTTTT | TRBD2 | many | TRBV9 | 16 | TRBJ2-2
CASSRGTVQETQYF | TGTGCCAGCAGCCGAGGGACAGTACAAGAGACCCAGTACTTC | TRBD1 | many | TRBV9 | 14 | TRBJ2-5
CASSRGQGRQPQHF | TGTGCCAGCAGCCGGGGGCAGGGCAGGCAGCCCCAGCATTTT | . | medium-sized | TRBV9 | 14 | TRBJ1-5
CASSVALAGGPPELFF | TGTGCCAGCAGCGTAGCTCTAGCGGGGGGCCCCCCGGAGCTGTTTTTT | TRBD2 | medium-sized | TRBV9 | 16 | TRBJ2-2
CASSVGSDNYGYTF | TGTGCCAGCAGCGTAGGGAGCGATAACTATGGCTACACCTTC | . | medium-sized | TRBV9 | 14 | TRBJ1-2
CASSVLTTSSTDTQYF | TGTGCCAGCAGCGTACTCACTACCAGCTCCACAGATACGCAGTATTTT | . | many | TRBV9 | 16 | TRBJ2-3
CASSTHRSLAGSPNTGELFF | TGTGCCAGCAGCACCCACCGCTCGCTAGCGGGGTCCCCGAACACCGGGGAGCTGTTTTTT | TRBD2 | few | TRBV9 | 20 | TRBJ2-2
CASSASDRAYNSPLHF | TGTGCCAGCAGCGCTTCGGACAGGGCCTATAATTCACCCCTCCACTTT | TRBD1 | many | TRBV9 | 16 | TRBJ1-6
CASSVDVRVKNIQYF | TGTGCCAGCAGCGTCGACGTCAGGGTAAAAAACATTCAGTACTTC | . | . | TRBV9 | 15 | TRBJ2-4
CASSVALAGETDTQYF | TGTGCCAGCAGCGTAGCCCTGGCGGGGGAAACAGATACGCAGTATTTT | TRBD2 | many | TRBV9 | 16 | TRBJ2-3
CASTTSGSHQETQYF | TGTGCCAGCACCACTAGCGGGAGTCACCAAGAGACCCAGTACTTC | TRBD2 | medium-sized | TRBV9 | 15 | TRBJ2-5
CASSYRRDRGRLIGYNEQFF | TGTGCCAGCAGCTACCGCCGGGACAGGGGGCGCCTAATCGGCTACAATGAGCAGTTCTTC | TRBD1 | many | TRBV11-1 | 20 | TRBJ2-1
CASSVGAGATYNEQFF | TGTGCCAGCAGCGTAGGCGCTGGGGCGACCTACAATGAGCAGTTCTTC | . | many | TRBV9 | 16 | TRBJ2-1
CASADLNTGELFF | TGTGCCAGCGCGGATTTGAACACCGGGGAGCTGTTTTTT | . | many | TRBV9 | 13 | TRBJ2-2
CASSGEGGTDTQYF | TGTGCCAGCAGCGGCGAAGGGGGCACAGATACGCAGTATTTT | . | many | TRBV9 | 14 | TRBJ2-3
CASSATDEYSAQYF | TGTGCCAGCAGTGCCACCGACGAATATTCCGCCCAGTACTTC | . | medium-sized | TRBV9 | 14 | TRBJ2-7
CASSVEVGGPTGELFF | TGTGCCAGCAGCGTAGAAGTGGGGGGGCCCACCGGGGAGCTGTTTTTT | . | many | TRBV9 | 16 | TRBJ2-2
CASSVDGGIYNEQFF | TGTGCCAGCAGCGTAGACGGGGGGATCTACAATGAGCAGTTCTTC | TRBD2 | many | TRBV9 | 15 | TRBJ2-1
CASSGEGATDTQYF | TGTGCCAGCAGCGGGGAGGGGGCAACAGATACGCAGTATTTT | . | . | TRBV9 | 14 | TRBJ2-3
CASSVAGNTGELFF | TGTGCCAGCAGCGTAGCCGGGAACACCGGGGAGCTGTTTTTT | . | few | TRBV9 | 14 | TRBJ2-2
CASSPRDFDRVDWVYGYTF | TGTGCCAGCAGCCCAAGAGATTTCGACAGGGTTGATTGGGTGTATGGCTACACCTTC | TRBD1 | many | TRBV9 | 19 | TRBJ1-2
CASSEGDRGREAEAFF | TGTGCCAGCAGCGAGGGGGACAGGGGGCGTGAAGCTGAAGCTTTCTTT | TRBD1 | many | TRBV9 | 16 | TRBJ1-1